This T cell receptor (beta chain) derives from a study of T-cell reconstitution after alpha-beta-depleted transplantation in children. This clonotype occurred many times. Its specificity is unknown. CDR1 and CDR2 (germline): SGHRS, YFSETQ. V was cut by 7 bases and J by 8 bases, with 16 bases left in between. The CDR3 loop spans 13 amino acids. Notes on the study in general: T-cell numbers and diversity one year post-transplant derived largely from freshly generated T cells.

Library preparation (for TCRbeta) was performed with unique molecular identifiers. TCRdb processed the PCR reads anew with MiXCR; each CDR3 protein has one entry. The sample consists of a few hundred thousand distinct CDR3 sequences, about 9.9% of them appearing once. This chain links TRBV5-1 with TRBJ2-1, with D maybe TRBD1 (5 bases). The sample consisted of peripheral blood, taken 180 days after TCRalphabeta/CD19-depleted stem cell transplant. This sequence originates from a male patient between 2 and 10 years old who had a stem cell transplant for chronic granulomatous disease, so the T cells may come from the graft donor. CDR3 coding DNA: TGCGCCAGCCGCGTGCAGGGTTTTGATGAGCAGTTCTTC. Its translation is CASRVQGFDEQFF.